The T cell receptor beta chain under discussion was sequenced for a study of human T cells and chemical hapten exposure. This clonotype was counted ten times or more. Its antigen is not identified. TCRdb itself ran the RACE reads through MiXCR, one entry per CDR3 protein. This sample carries 350,000 to 450,000 distinct CDR3 sequences, 5.1% of them seen once, and the ten largest clones take 2% to 3%. Stated time point: pre-sensitization, week 0. Treatment in this sample: therapeutic diphenylcyclopropenone sensitization with weekly scalp DPC. Before extraction, the whole blood was not fractionated, and total RNA was taken from it. General study results and limits: Alopecia affecting every donor means their immune response may not match healthy people's. Expanded TCRs clustered into significantly more large CDR3 similarity groups than controls, the analysis revealed. Positively correlated with patch test score were the counts of PT1 expanded TCRs.

The CDR3 is made up of 14 amino acids. Germline loops: CDR1 MNHEY, CDR2 SVGEGT. The ends were cut back, 6 bases at V and 0 bases at J, with 6 bases in the middle. Sequences were derived from whole blood, sampled in connection with sensitization to the hapten diphenylcyclopropenone (DPC). J is TRBJ2-6 and V is TRBV6-2 or TRBV6-3; D not resolved. The TCR was taken from a woman aged 50 to 60 with alopecia areata. Some clones in this sample may be carry-over from other donors' samples. CDR3 loop: CASRPNSGANVLTF. Here the CDR3 DNA reads TGTGCCAGCAGGCCAAACTCTGGGGCCAACGTCCTGACTTTC.